This paragraph covers one TCR beta chain sequence. Its antigen remains unidentified. Although they were nominally healthy when sampled, donors likely had unrecorded immune exposures. Amplification used 60 Vbeta primers and 13 Jbeta primers. Only in-frame clones appear in the TCRdb table, and some are missing; sequencing was by immunoSEQ multiplex PCR. Of 150,000 to 200,000 clones in the sample, over 75% were seen once. Trimming removed 0 bases at V and 8 bases at J, with 8 bases between. CDR1 and CDR2 (germline): LGHNA, YNFKEQ. The CDR3 consists of 13 residues. This entry is derived from a study of cytomegalovirus exposure and HLA in healthy donors. Whole-study context: As released early, the data held roughly 85 million unique TCRs from HLA-typed donors. For the approximately 400 genotyped donors, approximately 83% fell within the Caucasian-associated ancestry cluster. Study observations and caveats: Some V segments, including TRBV6-2 and TRBV6-3, were excluded as indistinguishable.

This rearrangement joins TRBV4-2 to TRBJ2-1; D uncertain. The sequenced sample was PBMCs. The origin of this receptor is a girl under three years old in good health and CMV-seronegative. The CDR3 protein is CASSQEQEYEQFF. CDR3 bases: TGTGCCAGCAGCCAAGAGCAGGAATATGAGCAGTTCTTC.